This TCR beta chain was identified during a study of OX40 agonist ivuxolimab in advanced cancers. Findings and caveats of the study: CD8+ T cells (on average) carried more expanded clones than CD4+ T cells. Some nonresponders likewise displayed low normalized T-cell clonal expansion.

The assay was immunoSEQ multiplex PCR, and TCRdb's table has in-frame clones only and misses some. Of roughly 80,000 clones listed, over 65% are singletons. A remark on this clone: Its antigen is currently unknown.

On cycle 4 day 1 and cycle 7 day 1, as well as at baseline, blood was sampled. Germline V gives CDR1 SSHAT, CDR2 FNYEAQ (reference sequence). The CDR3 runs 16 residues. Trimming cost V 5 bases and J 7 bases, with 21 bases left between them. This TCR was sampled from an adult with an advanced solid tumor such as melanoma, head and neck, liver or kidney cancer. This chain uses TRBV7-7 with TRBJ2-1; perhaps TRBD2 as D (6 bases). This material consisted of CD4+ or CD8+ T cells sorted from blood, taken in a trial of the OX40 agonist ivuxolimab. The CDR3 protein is CASSAGPSVGKNEQFF. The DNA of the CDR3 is TGTGCCAGCAGCGCCGGCCCTAGCGTCGGTAAAAATGAGCAGTTCTTC.